The subject of this entry is one T cell receptor beta chain. The antigen remains undetermined. The donors belonged to the roughly 110-subject validation cohort, separate from the roughly 650-subject first cohort. Clones were sequenced by immunoSEQ multiplex PCR, and TCRdb holds only the in-frame ones, with some missing. The profile shows some 320,000 clones, roughly nine tenths of them singletons. This sample is drawn from a study of cytomegalovirus exposure and HLA in healthy donors. Study-wide context: It was reported in a later analysis that the roughly 120 validation repertoires used the same platform as the approximately 620 first-cohort repertoires.

The germline gives CDR1 GTSNPN, CDR2 SVGIG (reference sequence). The CDR3 has 16 residues. V was pared by 0 bases and J by 7 bases, with 21 bases between. Study results and caveats: TCR clusters originating in the first cohort tended to co-occur in the roughly 110 validation repertoires, according to a later analysis. Researchers catalogued 160 or so TCR beta chains as cytomegalovirus-associated.

The V gene is TRBV30, the J gene TRBJ1-2, with D unresolved. Sequencing was carried out using PBMCs. The TCR comes from a young woman in good health and CMV-seropositive. As DNA, the CDR3 is TGTGCCTGGAGTGTACTATTATCGGCCCCGAGCCCTGGCTACACCTTC. Amino acids: CAWSVLLSAPSPGYTF.